Listed below are T cell receptor beta chains from one sample, sequenced in a study of CD8 T cells in ankylosing spondylitis. One entry per CDR3 protein results from TCRdb running MiXCR on the 5' RACE reads. The sample shows 290,000 or so distinct CDR3 sequences, around 21% of them seen only once. The sequenced sample consisted of blood, either unsorted or a sorted T cell fraction (not recorded which). The receptors shown here come from a female donor with ankylosing spondylitis or in good health (not recorded which). CDR3s include the opening cysteine and the closing phenylalanine or tryptophan. A D gene is named only where the DNA matches it firmly. Only part of the rows carry a size: once, few, many, or a class if the clone is expanded.

D,size,J,V,DNA,CDR3
-,few,TRBJ2-1,TRBV15,TGTGCCACCAACGACCACAGTGAGCAGTTCTTC,CATNDHSEQFF
-,-,TRBJ2-5,TRBV9,TGTGCCAGCAGCGTAGAGACCACATCAGGGACCCAGTACTTC,CASSVETTSGTQYF
-,many,TRBJ2-1,TRBV6-1,TGTGCCAGCAGCAACCGTGGATTTGGCCGGGAGTTCTTC,CASSNRGFGREFF
-,few,TRBJ1-5,TRBV20-1,TGCAGTGCTAGCGTACGGAGCAATCAGCCCCAGCATTTT,CSASVRSNQPQHF
-,few,TRBJ2-1,TRBV5-6,TGTGCCAGCAGCCCTGTAGGCAGGGCAGGTGAGCAGTTCTTC,CASSPVGRAGEQFF
TRBD1,few,TRBJ1-2,TRBV29-1,TGCAGCGTCCGGACAGGGGATAGTGGCTACACCTTC,CSVRTGDSGYTF
-,-,TRBJ1-1,TRBV30,TGTGCCTGGAGTCAGGTGAACACTGAAGCTTTCTTT,CAWSQVNTEAFF
-,-,TRBJ1-1,TRBV20-1,TGCAGTGCTAGAGGAGATGCGAACACTGAAGCTTTCTTT,CSARGDANTEAFF
-,few,TRBJ1-6,TRBV7-2,TGTGCCAGCAGCACTCAAATGGCGGGAATTTCACCCCTCCACTTT,CASSTQMAGISPLHF
-,many,TRBJ2-3,TRBV10-3,TGTGCCATCGGTTTTGGCACAGATACGCAGTATTTT,CAIGFGTDTQYF
-,few,TRBJ2-3,TRBV18,TGTGCCAGCTCACCACTCCCGGGCACAGATACGCAGTATTTT,CASSPLPGTDTQYF
-,-,TRBJ1-5,TRBV6-2/TRBV6-3,TGTGCCAGCAGTCCACAGGGATTCCAGCCCCAGCATTTT,CASSPQGFQPQHF
-,-,TRBJ2-3,TRBV20-1,TGCAGTGTCATCATATTGGGCCGGTTAGCAGATACGCAGTATTTT,CSVIILGRLADTQYF
-,few,TRBJ1-6,TRBV12-3/TRBV12-4,TGTGCCAGCAGTCCCGCCCAGTCGATATATTCACCCCTCCACTTT,CASSPAQSIYSPLHF
TRBD1,many,TRBJ1-1,TRBV10-3,TGTGCCATCAGTGAGGGGACAGCTGAAGCTTTCTTT,CAISEGTAEAFF
-,-,TRBJ2-1,TRBV5-1,TGCGCCAGCAGCCCCGAACCGGGACGCCTCGTCGGTGAGCAGTTCTTC,CASSPEPGRLVGEQFF
-,-,TRBJ1-6,TRBV15,TGTGCCACCAGTAGAGATGGTAATTCACCCCTCCACTTT,CATSRDGNSPLHF
-,few,TRBJ1-1,TRBV15,TGTGCCACCAGCAGAGTGGGTCTGGGGAACACTGAAGCTTTCTTT,CATSRVGLGNTEAFF
TRBD2,-,TRBJ2-1,TRBV25-1,TGTGCCAGCAGTGCCTATAGCGGGAGTCCCCATGAGCAGTTCTTC,CASSAYSGSPHEQFF
-,many,TRBJ2-5,TRBV13,TGTGCCAGCAGCTTATTAACCACCCGGCGCCAAGAGACCCAGTACTTC,CASSLLTTRRQETQYF
-,few,TRBJ2-4,TRBV6-1,TGTGCCAGCAGTGGAGGTGGAGCCAAAAACATTCAGTACTTC,CASSGGGAKNIQYF
-,-,TRBJ2-7,TRBV7-9,TGTGCCAGCAGCCCCGGGCGGTTTCGGCCCTACGAGCAGTACTTC,CASSPGRFRPYEQYF
TRBD1,few,TRBJ2-1,TRBV6-2/TRBV6-3,TGTGCCAGCAGCTCCGGGACAGGGTTTAAGGGATATGAGCAGTTCTTC,CASSSGTGFKGYEQFF
-,-,TRBJ1-5,TRBV6-5,TGTGCCAGCAGTTACCAGAGAGAGCAGCCCCAGCATTTT,CASSYQREQPQHF
TRBD2,-,TRBJ2-3,TRBV7-8,TGTGCCAGCAGCTTCAATGTTGGCGGGGGGAATACGCAGTATTTT,CASSFNVGGGNTQYF
-,few,TRBJ2-5,TRBV7-2,TGTGCCAGCAGCCGACAGGGTCGGGAGCAAGAGACCCAGTACTTC,CASSRQGREQETQYF
-,-,TRBJ1-1,TRBV7-2,TGTGCCAGCAGCTTAGTTATCGCCTGGAACACTGAAGCTTTCTTT,CASSLVIAWNTEAFF
TRBD2,-,TRBJ2-1,TRBV4-3,TGCGCCAGCAGCCAAGAGCGGGAGCTCAGGAATGAGCAGTTCTTC,CASSQERELRNEQFF
TRBD1,-,TRBJ2-3,TRBV5-5,TGTGCCAGCAGCTCATTTGGGACAGGCGGAAGTAGGGGAGATACGCAGTATTTT,CASSSFGTGGSRGDTQYF
-,-,TRBJ2-5,TRBV24-1,TGTGCCACCAGTGATTGGGAGACCCAGTACTTC,CATSDWETQYF
-,-,TRBJ2-7,TRBV20-1,TGCAGTGCTAGGGGGGCCCCGAGGGCGCCTACCTACGAGCAGTACTTC,CSARGAPRAPTYEQYF